Below, 25 T cell receptor beta chains from the same sample are listed, as sequenced in a study of shared clonotypes between healthy human individuals. Libraries were prepared by immunoSEQ multiplex PCR; TCRdb keeps only in-frame clonotypes and omits some of them. The profile shows 2,500,000 or so clones, roughly 92% of them singletons. Sequencing was done on a sample of naive CD4+ T cells sorted from blood. Documented subset: CD45RA+ positively selected. The receptors come from a man younger than 35 in good health.

Here the CDR3 DNA reads TGTGCCAGCAGTTTAGCGGGGACAGAGCCAGACCCCCCCACAGATACGCAGTATTTT. It translates to CASSLAGTEPDPPTDTQYF. This chain connects TRBV27 to TRBJ2-3; a weak D match, TRBD1 (7 bases). Germline V gene sequence: CDR1 MNHEY, CDR2 SMNVEV (reference sequence). The length of the CDR3 is 19 residues. Trimming took off 2 bases at V and 2 bases at J, with 23 bases between the two ends.

V usage is TRBV11-2 and J usage is TRBJ2-3, with 9 bases aligning to TRBD2. Germline assignment: CDR1 SGHAT and CDR2 FQNNGV. The V gene end was trimmed by 5 bases and the J gene end by 6 bases; junction bases not matched to a gene: 12. The CDR3 has 16 amino acids. CDR3 bases: TGTGCCAGCAGCCCGTGGATTAGCGGGGGACCCGATACGCAGTATTTT. Residues: CASSPWISGGPDTQYF.

This chain joins TRBV5-1 and TRBJ2-1; D is undetermined. The CDR3 runs 15 residues. The ends were cut back, 1 base at V and 1 base at J, with 9 bases in the middle. Germline V lookup: CDR1 SGHRS, CDR2 YFSETQ. The CDR3 loop is CASSLLATSYNEQFF. CDR3 nucleotides: TGCGCCAGCAGCTTGTTGGCCACTTCCTACAATGAGCAGTTCTTC.

The chain has TRBV5-4 and TRBJ2-2, with 8 bases fitting TRBD1. With 0 bases clipped from V and 4 bases from J, the junction kept 5 bases outside the gene matches. The CDR3 runs 16 residues. Germline V CDR1 and CDR2: SGHNT, YYREEE (reference sequence). The CDR3 reads CASSLDSTGGTGELFF. CDR3 in DNA: TGTGCCAGCAGCTTGGATAGTACAGGGGGCACCGGGGAGCTGTTTTTT.

The chain employs TRBV5-4 and TRBJ1-4; 11 bases fit TRBD1. V lost 4 bases and J lost 5; bases outside the gene matches: 1. This CDR3 comprises 14 residues. The germline V gene has CDR1 SGHNT and CDR2 YYREEE (reference sequence). The CDR3 DNA follows: TGTGCCAGCAGCCGGGACAGGGGGAATGAAAAACTGTTTTTT. Its protein product is CASSRDRGNEKLFF.

V and J are TRBV18 and TRBJ2-7; D not resolved. CDR1 is KGHSH and CDR2 is LQKENI in the germline V gene. CDR3 length: 13 residues. Trimming removed 2 bases from V and 6 bases from J, with 11 bases in between. CDR3 loop: CASSPGPDLEQYF. The DNA for the CDR3 is TGTGCCAGCTCACCAGGCCCCGACCTCGAGCAGTACTTC.

Of note for this clone: Other DNA sequences within the sample encode an identical CDR3. The V call is TRBV18, the J call TRBJ2-5; tentative D call: TRBD2 (6 bases). V lost 6 bases and J 1 base, leaving 9 bases between the germline ends. The CDR3 contains 13 residues. The V gene's germline CDR1 is KGHSH and CDR2 LQKENI. CDR3 bases: TGTGCCAGCTCCCCGGGACTCCAAGAGACCCAGTACTTC. This sequence encodes CASSPGLQETQYF.

The J gene is TRBJ1-2, the V gene TRBV5-1; 8 positions agree with TRBD1. Looked up from germline, CDR1 is SGHRS and CDR2 is YFSETQ. The CDR3 sequence is 19 residues long. The ends lost 0 bases at V and 0 bases at J; junction bases unmatched: 13. CDR3 sequence: CASSLDRTGPFTANYGYTF. The CDR3 DNA sequence: TGCGCCAGCAGCTTGGACCGGACAGGGCCCTTCACGGCTAACTATGGCTACACCTTC. The whole variable domain, remainder taken from reference TRBV5-1 and TRBJ1-2, is KAGVTQTPRYLIKTRGQQVTLSCSPISGHRSVSWYQQTPGQGLQFLFEYFSETQRNKGNFPGRFSGRQFSNSRSEMNVSTLELGDSALYLCASSLDRTGPFTANYGYTFGSGTRLTVV.

CDR3 sequence reads: CAWSRGQLASLGEQYF. CDR3 nucleotide sequence: TGTGCCTGGAGTCGCGGCCAACTAGCGAGTTTGGGCGAGCAGTACTTC. The chain uses TRBV30 and TRBJ2-7; 7 bases line up with TRBD2. In germline, CDR1 is GTSNPN, CDR2 SVGIG (reference sequence). The trim removed 2 bases at V and 6 bases at J, leaving 16 bases unmatched. The CDR3 runs to 16 residues. Looking up the rest from reference TRBV30 and TRBJ2-7 gives the full variable domain: SQTIHQWPATLVQPVGSPLSLECTVEGTSNPNLYWYRQAAGRGLQLLFYSVGIGQISSEVPQNLSASRPQDRQFILSSKKLLLSDSGFYLCAWSRGQLASLGEQYFGPGTRLTVT.

The chain recombines TRBV6-5 with TRBJ2-7; 7 nucleotides line up with TRBD1. The V and J ends lost 5 bases and 2 bases, in that order; junction bases with no gene match: 6. CDR3 length: 14 amino acids. CDR1 and CDR2 from the germline V gene are MNHEY and SVGAGI. CDR3 sequence: CASSAWTGTYEQYF. For the CDR3, the DNA is TGTGCCAGCAGTGCGTGGACAGGTACCTACGAGCAGTACTTC.

V gene TRBV6-1 combines with J gene TRBJ1-3; the match to TRBD1 covers 10 bases. Trimming removed 2 bases from V and 0 bases from J; junction bases left unmatched: 1. Germline V lookup: CDR1 MNHNS, CDR2 SASEGT. The CDR3 has 16 residues. The CDR3 nucleotides read TGTGCCAGCAGTGAACGGACAGGGGGCTCTGGAAACACCATATATTTT. It specifies CASSERTGGSGNTIYF.

This chain connects TRBV19 to TRBJ1-6, with 8 positions matching TRBD1. The CDR3 contains 15 residues. The junction had 6 bases not matched to a gene; V was cut back by 7 bases and J by 4 bases. From germline, CDR1 is LNHDA and CDR2 SQIVND (reference sequence). CDR3 residues: CASIVGTGYNSPLHF. The CDR3 DNA reads as TGTGCCAGTATAGTAGGGACAGGTTATAATTCACCCCTCCACTTT.

The chain recombines TRBV9 with TRBJ1-2; 7 bases are a match to TRBD1. V was pared by 2 bases and J by 0 bases, with 4 bases of the junction left unmatched. The CDR3 loop spans 15 amino acids. The germline gives CDR1 SGDLS, CDR2 YYNGEE. CDR3 DNA: TGTGCCAGCAGCGTCGACAGGGCTGCTAACTATGGCTACACCTTC. Its translation: CASSVDRAANYGYTF.

Notes on this clone: At one of its ends the junction is not consistent with the germline gene, which may arise from a read error. In the same sample, other DNA sequences code for this CDR3. This chain uses TRBV5-1 with TRBJ1-1; 7 bases line up with TRBD1. Germline V CDR1 and CDR2: SGHRS, YFSETQ. The CDR3 extends over 14 amino acids. The CDR3 sequence is CASSLQGLHTEAFF. The CDR3 DNA sequence: TGCGCCAGCAGCTTACAGGGGCTGCACACTGAGGCTTTCTTT.

The rearrangement joins TRBV28 to TRBJ1-1; unclear D gene. There are 15 residues in the CDR3. Germline V gives CDR1 MDHEN, CDR2 SYDVKM. Trimming shortened V by 5 bases and J by 2 bases, and 15 bases separated the two germline ends. The CDR3 here is CASSSGTNSNTEAFF. The CDR3 nucleotides read TGTGCCAGCAGTAGCGGTACCAATTCAAACACTGAAGCTTTCTTT.

The V gene is TRBV7-9, the J gene TRBJ1-5, with TRBD1 matching 7 bases. With V trimmed by 4 bases and J by 1 base, 7 bases remained unmatched. Germline-derived CDR1 and CDR2 are SEHNR and FQNEAQ (reference sequence). This CDR3 has 16 residues. The CDR3 DNA reads TGTGCCAGCAGCTCTTCAGGGGGGGGAAGCAATCAGCCCCAGCATTTT. Translated, it gives CASSSSGGGSNQPQHF.

The rearrangement links TRBV6-5 to TRBJ2-4, with TRBD1 identical over 10 bases. Per germline, CDR1 MNHEY and CDR2 SVGAGI. The CDR3 extends over 15 amino acids. The ends lost 6 bases at V and 2 bases at J; junction bases unmatched: 4. CDR3 sequence reads: CASRRDRGTKNIQYF. The DNA of the CDR3 is TGTGCCAGCAGAAGGGACAGGGGAACCAAAAACATTCAGTACTTC.

The rearrangement joins TRBV9 to TRBJ2-3; D might be TRBD2 (5 bases). Germline CDR1 reads SGDLS; CDR2 reads YYNGEE. Trimming shortened V by 0 bases and J by 4 bases, and 12 bases separated the two germline ends. This CDR3 is 15 amino acids long. DNA for the CDR3: TGTGCCAGCAGCGTAGGGGGTGGAGGTTCAGATACGCAGTATTTT. Amino acids: CASSVGGGGSDTQYF.

This chain joins TRBV5-1 and TRBJ1-1; D ambiguous. This CDR3 comprises 15 residues. CDR1 and CDR2 from the germline V gene are SGHRS and YFSETQ. Trimming shortened V by 1 base and J by 2 bases, and 12 bases separated the two germline ends. CDR3 protein: CASSLIGGLNTEAFF. CDR3 DNA sequence: TGCGCCAGCAGCTTGATTGGAGGATTAAACACTGAAGCTTTCTTT.

The genes are TRBV7-3 and TRBJ2-4; 7 bases agree with TRBD2. Germline CDR1 reads SGHTA; CDR2 reads FQGTGA. Losses at the gene ends were 2 bases for V and 0 bases for J; bases not matched to a gene: 1. This CDR3 is built from 15 residues. CDR3 amino acids: CASSLGGVAKNIQYF. The DNA for the CDR3 is TGTGCCAGCAGCTTAGGGGGGGTAGCCAAAAACATTCAGTACTTC.

The chain links TRBV6-4 to TRBJ1-2, with D perhaps matching TRBD1 (5 bases). CDR3 length equals 14 residues. With 2 bases removed from V and 7 bases from J, the gap between germline ends came to 14 bases. Per the germline V gene, CDR1 is MRHNA and CDR2 is SNTAGT. The CDR3: CASSDQGNVGGYTF. The CDR3 DNA sequence: TGTGCCAGCAGTGACCAGGGAAACGTTGGTGGCTACACCTTC.

The gene calls are TRBV6-5 and TRBJ2-2, with 11 bases lining up with TRBD2. CDR1 is MNHEY and CDR2 is SVGAGI in the germline V gene. CDR3 length: 15 amino acids. The ends lost 4 bases at V and 5 bases at J; junction bases unmatched: 3. The CDR3 DNA is TGTGCCAGCAGTTCTAGCGGGAGGTGGACCGGGGAGCTGTTTTTT. Protein: CASSSSGRWTGELFF.

The J gene is TRBJ2-3, the V gene TRBV19; D not certain. V was pared by 10 bases and J by 4 bases, with 9 bases between. CDR1 is LNHDA and CDR2 is SQIVND in the germline V gene (reference sequence). This CDR3 comprises 11 residues. The CDR3 sequence: CATLGADTQYF. The CDR3 nucleotides read TGTGCCACCCTTGGGGCAGATACGCAGTATTTT. The full variable domain, completed using reference TRBV19 and TRBJ2-3, is DGGITQSPKYLFRKEGQNVTLSCEQNLNHDAMYWYRQDPGQGLRLIYYSQIVNDFQKGDIAEGYSVSREKKESFPLTVTSAQKNPTAFYLCATLGADTQYFGPGTRLTVL.

The chain joins TRBV19 to TRBJ2-7; 8 bases are shared with TRBD1. The CDR3 loop spans 15 amino acids. V lost 3 bases and J lost 2; bases outside the gene matches: 6. Germline V gene sequence: CDR1 LNHDA, CDR2 SQIVND (reference sequence). In DNA form, the CDR3 reads TGTGCCAGTAGTATTACGCAGGGGGCGACCTACGAGCAGTACTTC. Its protein product is CASSITQGATYEQYF.

The V gene is TRBV7-3, the J gene TRBJ2-2; 7 positions agree with TRBD2. Germline CDR1 and CDR2: SGHTA and FQGTGA. This CDR3 has 20 amino acids. V lost 2 bases to trimming and J lost 0 bases; unmatched junction nucleotides: 15. CDR3 nucleotides: TGTGCCAGCAGCTTACGCTTGCTAGCGGTCGTTAACGCGAACACCGGGGAGCTGTTTTTT. It is translated as CASSLRLLAVVNANTGELFF. The whole variable domain, filled in from reference TRBV7-3 and TRBJ2-2, reads GAGVSQTPSNKVTEKGKYVELRCDPISGHTALYWYRQSLGQGPEFLIYFQGTGAADDSGLPNDRFFAVRPEGSVSTLKIQRTERGDSAVYLCASSLRLLAVVNANTGELFFGEGSRLTVL.